Described below is a single T cell receptor beta chain sequence and its context. The junction does not match germline at one end; this may be a read error. TCRdb passed the PCR reads through MiXCR, listing each CDR3 protein once. The sample gives tens of thousands of distinct CDR3 sequences, around half of which show up once; about a quarter is in the top ten. Donors had localized lung adenocarcinoma, a non-small cell lung cancer. The CDR3 runs 13 residues. The germline CDR1 and CDR2 sequences are MNHEY and SMNVEV (reference sequence). This sample was taken from a study of CD4 and CD8 cells across lung adenocarcinoma regions.

J is TRBJ2-4 and V is TRBV27; D ambiguous. The sequencing input was CD8+ T cells from the center of a lung tumor. This sequence was found in a female donor with lung adenocarcinoma. The CD4 and CD8 labels of this study may be unreliable. This chain's CDR3 is CATRLRGKNTQYF. The CDR3 DNA follows: TGTGCCACGCGGCTTAGAGGCAAAAACACTCAGTACTTC.